This entry lists 9 T cell receptor beta chains sequenced from one sample in a study of long-term antiretroviral therapy in people with HIV. Version v3.0 of the immunoSEQ assay ran at survey level. Profiled with immunoSEQ multiplex PCR; TCRdb holds only in-frame clones, not every one. This sample yields approximately 28,000 clones, of which about 85% are seen a single time; less than 9.5% belongs to the top ten. Sequencing used unsorted PBMCs, obtained about 5 years after starting antiretroviral therapy. These receptors all come from a man aged 40-55 years with HIV.

The chain employs TRBV5-4 and TRBJ2-2, with 11 bases fitting TRBD2. After removal of 2 bases from V and 3 bases from J, the junction contained 3 bases not matched to a gene. The CDR3 covers 16 residues. Looked up from germline, CDR1 is SGHNT and CDR2 is YYREEE (reference sequence). The CDR3 loop reads CASSFLAGGYTGELFF. CDR3 DNA sequence: TGTGCCAGCAGCTTTCTAGCGGGAGGCTACACCGGGGAGCTGTTTTTT. Supplemented by reference TRBV5-4 and TRBJ2-2, the full variable domain reads ETGVTQSPTHLIKTRGQQVTLRCSSQSGHNTVSWYQQALGQGPQFIFQYYREEENGRGNFPPRFSGLQFPNYSSELNVNALELDDSALYLCASSFLAGGYTGELFFGEGSRLTVL.

This clone was seen more than once but under ten times. The gene calls are TRBV5-1 and TRBJ2-2; TRBD1 matches at 12 bases. V lost 5 bases to trimming and J lost 6 bases; unmatched junction nucleotides: 5. The CDR3 covers 15 residues. Germline V gives CDR1 SGHRS, CDR2 YFSETQ. The DNA for the CDR3 is TGCGCCAGCAGTGAGGGACAGGGGGCCCCCGGGGAGCTGTTTTTT. It encodes CASSEGQGAPGELFF.

The V and J genes are TRBV29-1 and TRBJ2-3; weak D call: TRBD2 (5 bases). CDR1 and CDR2 (germline): SQVTM, ANQGSEA. The length of the CDR3 is 14 residues. V lost 4 bases and J lost 2, with 13 bases in between. CDR3 nucleotide sequence: TGCAGCGTTGGCCCTGAGCGGAACACAGATACGCAGTATTTT. Its translation: CSVGPERNTDTQYF.

This clone was found once. The genes are TRBV18 and TRBJ1-2; possible D gene TRBD1, 5 bases. The V and J ends lost 3 bases and 8 bases respectively, with 16 bases between them. The CDR3 contains 14 residues. Germline assignment: CDR1 KGHSH and CDR2 LQKENI. CDR3 sequence: CASSPWGGVIGYTF. The CDR3 bases are TGTGCCAGCTCACCCTGGGGGGGTGTAATAGGCTACACCTTC. Complete variable domain (other parts from reference TRBV18 and TRBJ1-2): NAGVMQNPRHLVRRRGQEARLRCSPMKGHSHVYWYRQLPEEGLKFMVYLQKENIIDESGMPKERFSAEFPKEGPSILRIQQVVRGDSAAYFCASSPWGGVIGYTFGSGTRLTVV.

The chain couples TRBV7-9 to TRBJ1-4; D not certain. This CDR3 comprises 15 residues. With 2 bases removed from V and 6 bases from J, the gap between germline ends came to 13 bases. CDR1 and CDR2 (germline): SEHNR, FQNEAQ (reference sequence). Written as DNA, the CDR3 is TGTGCCAGCAGCTTACCCCGCCAGATACATGAAAAACTGTTTTTT. As protein: CASSLPRQIHEKLFF.

The V call is TRBV7-2, the J call TRBJ2-3; unclear D gene. The V gene's germline CDR1 is SGHTA and CDR2 FQGNSA. V dropped 3 bases and J dropped 2 bases, with 3 bases sitting between them. This CDR3 spans 12 amino acids. The CDR3 sequence: CASSFATDTQYF. In nucleotides, the CDR3 is TGTGCCAGCAGCTTCGCCACAGATACGCAGTATTTT.

The rearrangement links TRBV4-1 to TRBJ1-1; D is unresolved. The V end was cut by 4 bases, the J end by 4 bases, with 10 bases between. CDR1 is MGHRA, CDR2 YSYEKL, per germline. This CDR3 contains 13 residues. The CDR3 loop reads CASSPVGGTEAFF. In nucleotides, the CDR3 is TGCGCCAGCAGCCCGGTGGGAGGCACTGAAGCTTTCTTT.

The chain carries TRBV14 and TRBJ2-1, with 16 bases that match TRBD2. V lost 0 bases, J lost 4 bases, and 12 bases stayed unmatched. This CDR3 has 21 residues. CDR1 is SGHDN, CDR2 FVKESK, per germline. The CDR3 spells CASSQDRSGTSGRVLYNEQFF. CDR3 coding DNA: TGTGCCAGCAGCCAAGATAGGTCTGGGACTAGCGGGAGGGTGCTGTACAATGAGCAGTTCTTC.

The chain employs TRBV29-1 and TRBJ2-1, with 13 nucleotides matching TRBD2. The CDR3 is 18 residues long. Germline values: CDR1 SQVTM, CDR2 ANQGSEA. V lost 5 bases, J lost 0 bases, and 10 bases stayed unmatched. CDR3 sequence: CSVRGTSGKGYSYNEQFF. As DNA, the CDR3 is TGCAGCGTTAGAGGGACTAGCGGGAAAGGGTACTCCTACAATGAGCAGTTCTTC.